The 9 T cell receptor beta chains presented below share a single source sample, sequenced in a study of cytomegalovirus exposure and HLA in healthy donors. 13 Jbeta primers and 60 Vbeta primers were used for the PCR. The method was immunoSEQ multiplex PCR; TCRdb's version includes in-frame clones alone and lacks a portion of them. The sample yields 90,000 to 150,000 clones, approximately 80% seen once. The sequencing sample was made of PBMCs. The receptors come from a man aged 40-50 years in good health and CMV-seronegative.

V gene TRBV7-2 combines with J gene TRBJ2-5; TRBD2 matches 8 bases. V shed 1 base and J 4 bases; nucleotides not matched to a gene: 17. CDR3 length: 19 amino acids. Germline V CDR1 and CDR2: SGHTA, FQGNSA. CDR3 sequence (DNA): TGTGCCAGCAGCTTAGGGGGTCTGGGCGGGGGGCCACGGGGAGAGACCCAGTACTTC. Translation: CASSLGGLGGGPRGETQYF.

The chain combines TRBV5-6 with TRBJ2-5; 7 nucleotides match TRBD2. The length of the CDR3 is 14 residues. Per germline, CDR1 SGHDT and CDR2 YYEEEE. V gave up 3 bases and J gave up 1 base; unmatched junction bases: 3. Written as DNA, the CDR3 is TGTGCCAGCAGCTGGGGGGGAATCCAAGAGACCCAGTACTTC. Residues: CASSWGGIQETQYF.

This chain joins TRBV27 and TRBJ2-1, with TRBD2 identical over 9 bases. The CDR3 sequence is 14 residues long. Germline V gene sequence: CDR1 MNHEY, CDR2 SMNVEV (reference sequence). V was clipped by 2 bases and J by 14 bases; unmatched bases: 10. CDR3 amino acids: CASSLHMLAGKEFF. In DNA form, the CDR3 reads TGTGCCAGCAGTTTACATATGCTAGCGGGAAAGGAGTTCTTC.

The chain joins TRBV5-4 to TRBJ2-5; weak D call: TRBD2 (6 bases). CDR3 size: 15 residues. V gave up 4 bases and J gave up 5 bases, with 18 bases separating them. Germline V lookup: CDR1 SGHNT, CDR2 YYREEE (reference sequence). CDR3 sequence reads: CASSPPGRPRETQYF. In DNA form, the CDR3 reads TGTGCCAGCAGCCCCCCCGGGAGACCTAGGGAGACCCAGTACTTC.

This clone was counted a few times. For the CDR3, the DNA is TGTGCCTCCCCGGGAGGCGACCGAGGGGAGCAGTTCTTC. Amino acid sequence: CASPGGDRGEQFF. V is TRBV30 and J is TRBJ2-1; 7 bases agree with TRBD2. Per germline, CDR1 GTSNPN and CDR2 SVGIG (reference sequence). The CDR3 spans 13 residues. The V gene end was trimmed by 7 bases and the J gene end by 10 bases; junction bases not matched to a gene: 13. Full variable domain (outside the CDR3, taken from reference TRBV30 and TRBJ2-1): SQTIHQWPATLVQPVGSPLSLECTVEGTSNPNLYWYRQAAGRGLQLLFYSVGIGQISSEVPQNLSASRPQDRQFILSSKKLLLSDSGFYLCASPGGDRGEQFFGPGTRLTVL.

The genes are TRBV6-6 and TRBJ2-2, with a tentative D call TRBD1 (6 bases). The CDR3 is made up of 14 amino acids. Trimming left V 5 bases short and J 1 base short, with 8 bases between. From germline, CDR1 is MNHNY and CDR2 SVGAGI (reference sequence). Here the CDR3 reads CASSPQGNTGELFF. The CDR3 DNA reads as TGTGCCAGCAGTCCACAGGGGAACACCGGGGAGCTGTTTTTT.

V gene TRBV6-5 combines with J gene TRBJ1-5; 7 nucleotides agree with TRBD1. The germline CDR1 and CDR2 sequences are MNHEY and SVGAGI. The CDR3 has 16 residues. V shed 4 bases and J 7 bases; nucleotides not matched to a gene: 13. CDR3 residues: CASSCRGAGGNQPQHF. The CDR3 DNA follows: TGTGCCAGCAGTTGTAGGGGCGCAGGGGGAAACCAGCCCCAGCATTTT.

This rearrangement joins TRBV29-1 to TRBJ2-5; a possible D gene is TRBD2 (5 bases). Judging by the DNA end, TRBJ2-7 fits better; the J call may be wrong. Germline V gene data show CDR1 as SQVTM and CDR2 as ANQGSEA. The CDR3 length is 13 residues. The CDR3 nucleotides read TGCAGCGTTCGAGGGCAACCCTCTCTCGAGCAGTACTTC. Protein sequence: CSVRGQPSLEQYF.

Here the CDR3 DNA reads TGTGCCAGCAGCTTAGTTCAGGGGTCGTACGAGCAGTACTTC. Encoded protein: CASSLVQGSYEQYF. This rearrangement joins TRBV7-6 to TRBJ2-7; TRBD1 is a possible D gene (6 bases). This CDR3 contains 14 residues. V was pared by 1 base and J by 4 bases, with 11 bases between. Germline V lookup: CDR1 SGHVS, CDR2 FNYEAQ.